This T cell receptor beta chain was recorded in a study of T cell changes during pregnancy in multiple sclerosis. The assay was immunoSEQ multiplex PCR, and TCRdb's table has in-frame clones only and misses some. The table has tens of thousands of clones, around 87% seen once; the top ten hold around 0.52%. The CDR3 loop spans 14 amino acids. V lost 0 bases, J lost 0 bases, and 5 bases lay in between. The chain carries TRBV23-1 and TRBJ1-1; D not resolved. TRBV23-1 is an ORF, with its function uncertain. Source: CD4+ T cells from peripheral blood mononuclear cells, taken in the second trimester of pregnancy. This clonotype was sampled from a female donor with multiple sclerosis, enrolled in a pregnancy study. In DNA, the CDR3 is TGCGCCAGCAGTCAATCAGAGCTGAACACTGAAGCTTTCTTT. Amino acid sequence: CASSQSELNTEAFF.